Detailed here is one T cell receptor beta chain. This clonotype was found many times. Its cognate antigen has yet to be identified. No qualities accompany the bases; no much larger clone lies one base away. The method behind the library was 5' RACE. Sequencing was carried out with a NextSeq 500. To correct for sequencing error and PCR bias, the TCR library protocol tagged individual cDNA molecules with unique molecular identifiers. Sequencing covered both TCR alpha and beta chains, and within each sample the abundances of alpha and beta sequences were tightly co-correlated. The original pipeline was this. Decombinator V4 was used to annotate TCR sequences for V gene, J gene and CDR3. Expanded TCRs were defined as changing significantly between any two time points under a Poisson model with p below 0.0001. TCR abundances were normalised to the total number of TCRs sequenced in each sample and reported as counts per million. TRAV1-2 paired with TRAJ12, TRAJ20 or TRAJ33 defined MAIT TCRs, while TRAV10 paired with TRAJ18 defined iNKT TCRs. VDJdb, accessed on 1 November 2021, was searched for TCRs annotated for CMV, EBV and SARS-CoV-2, and TCRs annotated for more than one antigen were excluded. TCRdb applied fastp at Q25 and MiXCR to the public reads, then kept only in-frame beta chains. CDR3 protein duplicates are merged, each entry listing the most common genes and DNA. These V and J calls originate from TCRdb's pipeline instead of the authors' own analysis. This sample gives tens of thousands of distinct CDR3 sequences in total; 12% of them show up just once. The ten largest make up about 16% of the sample.

This specimen comes from a study of early T cells in non-severe SARS-CoV-2 infection (dated by TCRdb to the early 2020s). Some background on the complete study: Because TCR sequencing was done on bulk RNA from unsorted whole blood, the alpha and beta chains could not be paired. General findings and caveats noted by the study authors: VDJdb matching was skewed toward anti-spike CD8 responses and likely underestimated virus-specific expansions, missing private and CD4 specificities.

Set within a cohort of healthcare workers in London, UK, this nested case-control study involved weekly PCR testing of nasopharyngeal swabs along with blood sampling. Between 23 and 31 March 2020, the week of the UK lockdown, healthcare workers were enrolled and then followed up weekly for as long as 16 weeks. Counted from cysteine to phenylalanine, this CDR3 has 14 amino acids. Only CDR3 DNA is held: 42 bases, read in frame from base 1. V drops 0 bases and J drops 6 bases, leaving 13 bases in between. CDR1 and CDR2 (SGDLS, YYNGEE) derive from the germline V gene. The receptor was isolated from an adult who was a healthcare worker with PCR-confirmed SARS-CoV-2 infection or an uninfected control (not recorded which). The donor label of this sample is uncertain. The starting material was whole blood, obtained at baseline. The V gene is TRBV9 and the J gene is TRBJ2-7, with a weak D call of TRBD1 (6 bases match). The CDR3 sequence is CASSVGNRAGEQYF. The DNA sequence is given as TGTGCCAGCAGCGTAGGGAACAGGGCGGGCGAGCAGTACTTC.